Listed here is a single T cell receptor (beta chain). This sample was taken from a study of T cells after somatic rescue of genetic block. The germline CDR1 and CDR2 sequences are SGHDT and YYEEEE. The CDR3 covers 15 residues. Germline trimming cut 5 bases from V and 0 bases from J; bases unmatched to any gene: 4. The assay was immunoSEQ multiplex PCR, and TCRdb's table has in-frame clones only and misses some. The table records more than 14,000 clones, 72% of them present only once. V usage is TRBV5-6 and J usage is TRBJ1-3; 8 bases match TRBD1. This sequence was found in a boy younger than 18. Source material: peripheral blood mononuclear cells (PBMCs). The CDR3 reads CASRPTGGSGNTIYF. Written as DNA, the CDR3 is TGTGCCAGCAGGCCCACAGGGGGCTCTGGAAACACCATATATTTT.